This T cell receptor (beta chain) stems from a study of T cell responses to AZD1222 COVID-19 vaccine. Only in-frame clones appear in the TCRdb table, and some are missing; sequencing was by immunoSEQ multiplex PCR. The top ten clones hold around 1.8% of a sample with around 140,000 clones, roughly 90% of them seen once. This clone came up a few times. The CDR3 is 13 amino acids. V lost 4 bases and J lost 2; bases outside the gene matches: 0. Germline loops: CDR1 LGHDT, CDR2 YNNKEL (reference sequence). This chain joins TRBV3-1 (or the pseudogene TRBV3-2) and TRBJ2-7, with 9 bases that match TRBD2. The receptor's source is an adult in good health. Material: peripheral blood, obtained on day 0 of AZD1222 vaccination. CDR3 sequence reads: CASSLAGAYEQYF. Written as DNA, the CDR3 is TGTGCCAGCAGCCTAGCGGGGGCCTACGAGCAGTACTTC.